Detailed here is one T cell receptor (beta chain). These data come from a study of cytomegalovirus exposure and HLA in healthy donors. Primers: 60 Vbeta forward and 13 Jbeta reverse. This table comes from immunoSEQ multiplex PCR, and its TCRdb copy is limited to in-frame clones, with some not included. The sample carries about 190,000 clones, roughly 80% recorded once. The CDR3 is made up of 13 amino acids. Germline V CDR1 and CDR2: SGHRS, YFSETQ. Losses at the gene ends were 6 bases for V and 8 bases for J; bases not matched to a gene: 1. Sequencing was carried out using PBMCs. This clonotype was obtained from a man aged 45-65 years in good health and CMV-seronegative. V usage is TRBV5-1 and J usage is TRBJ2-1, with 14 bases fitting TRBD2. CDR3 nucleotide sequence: TGCGCCAGCATGGGACTAGCGGGGGATGAGCAGTTCTTC. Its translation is CASMGLAGDEQFF.